These T cell receptor beta chains were read from a single sample in a study of cytomegalovirus exposure and HLA in healthy donors. Data came from immunoSEQ multiplex PCR; TCRdb stores just in-frame clones and leaves some out. Here the sample table reports some 120,000 clones. Sequencing used PBMCs. The receptors originated from a man between 18 and 35 years old in good health and CMV-seronegative. The CDR3 runs from the conserved cysteine through the conserved F or W. The D gene is left open where the match is weak.

j_call	d_call	v_call	cdr3_nt	cdr3_aa
TRBJ2-7	-	TRBV2	TGTGCCAGCACGACGGGATATACGAGGAACGAGCAGTACTTC	CASTTGYTRNEQYF
TRBJ2-7	-	TRBV7-9	TGTGCCAGCAGCCCAGGACAGCTATACGAGCAGTACTTC	CASSPGQLYEQYF
TRBJ2-5	TRBD2	TRBV9	TGTGCCAGCAGCTCCTGGACTAGCGGGCGTCCCGACGGGGAGACCCAGTACTTC	CASSSWTSGRPDGETQYF
TRBJ2-7	TRBD1	TRBV6-5	TGTGCCAGCATAGGGACAGGGCCCTACGAGCAGTACTTC	CASIGTGPYEQYF
TRBJ2-1	-	TRBV19	TGTGCCAGTAGTTTCTCGGGGTCTCCTCAAGAGCAGTTCTTC	CASSFSGSPQEQFF
TRBJ2-2	-	TRBV2	TGTGCCAGCAGAAACCGGGACACCCTCTCCGGGGAGCTGTTTTTT	CASRNRDTLSGELFF
TRBJ1-5	-	TRBV27	TGTGCCAGCAGTTTAAGGCGGGGAGTGCCTAATCAGCCCCAGCATTTT	CASSLRRGVPNQPQHF
TRBJ2-7	TRBD2	TRBV10-2	TGCGCCAGCAGTGTCGCTAGCGGGAGGGAGCAGTACTTC	CASSVASGREQYF
TRBJ1-6	-	TRBV6-4	TGTGCCAGCAGTGACGTGGCCGGAGGATCACCCCTCCACTTT	CASSDVAGGSPLHF
TRBJ2-1	-	TRBV7-9	TGTGCCAGCAGCTCCGATAGCCCTAATGAGCAGTTCTTC	CASSSDSPNEQFF
TRBJ2-7	-	TRBV6-1	TGTGCCAGCAGTGAAGGGGGCGCCTCCTACGAGCAGTACTTC	CASSEGGASYEQYF
TRBJ1-1	TRBD1	TRBV5-6	TGTGCCAGCAGCTTGGGACAGGGCTTCACTGAAGCTTTCTTT	CASSLGQGFTEAFF
TRBJ2-7	-	TRBV6-5	TGTGCCAGCAGTTACTCTCCAAACCGGGGCGAGCAGTACTTC	CASSYSPNRGEQYF
TRBJ2-1	TRBD2	TRBV5-1	TGCGCCAGCAGCTTGCGGGTAGCGGGAGACAATGAGCAGTTCTTC	CASSLRVAGDNEQFF
TRBJ2-6	TRBD1	TRBV7-9	TGTGCCAGCAGCTTAGCAAGACAGGGTCCCTCCTCTGGGGCCAACGTCCTGACTTTC	CASSLARQGPSSGANVLTF
TRBJ2-5	-	TRBV7-9	TGTGCCAGCACCTTCGGGAAAGAGACCCAGTACTTC	CASTFGKETQYF
TRBJ1-3	-	TRBV9	TGTGCCAGCACCAGGGAATCTGGAAACACCATATATTTT	CASTRESGNTIYF
TRBJ2-1	TRBD2	TRBV10-1	TGCGCCAGCAGTGAGCTGGCTAGCGGGGCTTACAATGAGCAGTTCTTC	CASSELASGAYNEQFF
TRBJ1-1	-	TRBV7-7	TGTGCTAGCAGCTTAGTCAGAAACACTGAAGCTTTCTTT	CASSLVRNTEAFF
TRBJ2-2	-	TRBV19	TGTGCCAGTAGTGTTCTAGCTCGCACCGGGGAGCTGTTTTTT	CASSVLARTGELFF
TRBJ2-1	-	TRBV10-3	TGTGCCATGCTCTCGACAGTGCTCGGTGAGCAGTTCTTC	CAMLSTVLGEQFF
TRBJ1-1	TRBD1	TRBV6-1	TGTGCCAGCAGATTACGGACAGGGAACACTGAAGCTTTCTTT	CASRLRTGNTEAFF
TRBJ2-1	TRBD1	TRBV5-5	TGTGCCAGCAGCTTGGAACCGGGACAGGGGGCGAATGAGCAGTTCTTC	CASSLEPGQGANEQFF
TRBJ1-5	TRBD1	TRBV5-8	TGTGCCAGCAGCGCGGGACAGGGGAATCAGCCCCAGCATTTT	CASSAGQGNQPQHF
TRBJ1-5	TRBD1	TRBV5-4	TGTGCCAGCAGCGATTGGACAGGCGACAATCAGCCCCAGCATTTT	CASSDWTGDNQPQHF
TRBJ2-3	-	TRBV10-3	TGTGCCATCAGGGCGGACACAGATGCGCAGTATTTT	CAIRADTDAQYF